There are a few counts of the clone carrying this T cell receptor beta chain. The target antigen is unknown. Rearranged V-D-J TRB sequences were amplified with a mixed TRB-A/B primer pool. TCRdb reprocessed the multiplex PCR reads via MiXCR and lists one record per CDR3 protein. The top ten hold under 8% of the sample, which has about 6,200 distinct CDR3 sequences, 30% seen once. Amplification of TCR beta used genomic DNA extracted from peripheral blood. The data originate from a study of T cell repertoires in aging, cancer and after chemotherapy. Across the whole study: Six age groups, ranging from 30 or younger to 70 or older, included the donors. Roughly 9.1 million TCR reads were in the whole dataset. General study findings and limits: Age-matched healthy donors had significantly more diverse, less clonal blood TCR repertoires than untreated cancer patients. Rebound thymic output was suggested by rising median generation probability during chemotherapy in each cancer cohort.

The CDR3 sequence is 15 residues long. Trimming took 2 bases from V and 5 from J; bases not matched to a gene: 6. CDR1 SGHNT and CDR2 YYREEE come from the germline V gene (reference sequence). The V gene is TRBV5-4, the J gene TRBJ1-4, with TRBD1 matching 7 bases. This TCR was recovered from a human donor with a blood cancer. Sequencing was done on a sample of blood. The CDR3 bases are TGTGCCAGCAGCTTAAGGGGCAGGGGGAATGAAAAACTGTTTTTT. Amino acids: CASSLRGRGNEKLFF.